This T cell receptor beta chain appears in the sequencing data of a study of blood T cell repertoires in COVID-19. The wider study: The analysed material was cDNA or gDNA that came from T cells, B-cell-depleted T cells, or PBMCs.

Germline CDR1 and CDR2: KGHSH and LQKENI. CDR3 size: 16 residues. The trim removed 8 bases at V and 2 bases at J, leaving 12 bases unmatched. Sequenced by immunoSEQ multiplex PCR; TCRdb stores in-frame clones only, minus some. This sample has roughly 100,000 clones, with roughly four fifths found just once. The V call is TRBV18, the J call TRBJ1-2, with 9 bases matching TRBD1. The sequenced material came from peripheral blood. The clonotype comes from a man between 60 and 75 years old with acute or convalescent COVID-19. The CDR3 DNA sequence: TGTGCCAGCACAAGCATAGCCGGGACAGGGAACTATGGCTACACCTTC. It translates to CASTSIAGTGNYGYTF.